Each of the 26 T cell receptor beta chains below was sequenced from the same sample in a study of blood T cell repertoires in COVID-19. Assay used: immunoSEQ multiplex PCR; TCRdb lists only in-frame clones, some missing. The data show 150,000 or so clones, around 88% seen once. Sequenced sample: peripheral blood. The receptors derive from a human donor in a cohort sampled during active COVID-19.

The chain is built from TRBV28 and TRBJ2-7; 11 bases match TRBD1. This CDR3 comprises 14 residues. Germline CDR1 MDHEN, CDR2 SYDVKM. The junction had 5 bases not matched to a gene; V was cut back by 4 bases and J by 6 bases. Here the CDR3 DNA reads TGTGCCAGCAGTTCCGGGACAGGGGGAGGCGAGCAGTACTTC. This sequence encodes CASSSGTGGGEQYF.

J is TRBJ2-7 and V is TRBV7-8, with 7 bases matching TRBD1. The J segment lost 4 bases and the V segment lost 1 base, leaving 7 bases of the junction unmatched. The length of the CDR3 is 15 residues. Germline V lookup: CDR1 SGHVS, CDR2 FQNEAQ. The CDR3 loop is CASSLGVQGDYEQYF. In DNA, the CDR3 is TGTGCCAGCAGCTTAGGGGTCCAGGGGGATTACGAGCAGTACTTC. The whole variable domain, filled in from reference TRBV7-8 and TRBJ2-7, reads GAGVSQSPRYKVAKRGQDVALRCDPISGHVSLFWYQQALGQGPEFLTYFQNEAQLDKSGLPSDRFFAERPEGSVSTLKIQRTQQEDSAVYLCASSLGVQGDYEQYFGPGTRLTVT.

The chain has TRBV7-9 and TRBJ2-1, with 8 bases that match TRBD2. J was trimmed by 15 bases and V by 4 bases; bases with no gene match: 23. The CDR3 has 17 amino acids. The germline gives CDR1 SEHNR, CDR2 FQNEAQ (reference sequence). The CDR3 protein is CASSSQNSVERGPGRFF. The CDR3 nucleotides are TGTGCCAGCAGCTCCCAAAACTCGGTAGAGCGGGGGCCAGGCCGGTTCTTC.

The V call is TRBV28, the J call TRBJ1-3; D is possibly TRBD1 (6 bases). V was trimmed by 5 bases and J by 0 bases, leaving 14 bases between them. In germline, CDR1 is MDHEN, CDR2 SYDVKM. The CDR3 runs 16 residues. CDR3 region: CASSKDRSISGNTIYF. The DNA for the CDR3 is TGTGCCAGCAGTAAGGACAGAAGCATCTCTGGAAACACCATATATTTT.

The chain couples TRBV28 to TRBJ2-1; D ambiguous. This CDR3 has 13 residues. The V and J ends lost 5 bases and 1 base respectively, with 6 bases between them. Germline CDR1 reads MDHEN; CDR2 reads SYDVKM. Written as DNA, the CDR3 is TGTGCCAGCAGTCCCACTTCCTACAATGAGCAGTTCTTC. This sequence encodes CASSPTSYNEQFF.

This clone was observed once. This CDR3 is CASSPRTGGFVYGYTF. CDR3 coding DNA: TGTGCCAGCAGCCCTCGGACAGGGGGGTTTGTTTATGGCTACACCTTC. The genes are TRBV9 and TRBJ1-2; 10 bases align to TRBD1. This CDR3 spans 16 amino acids. Unmatched junction bases numbered 11, after V lost 4 bases and J lost 5 bases. The germline CDR1 and CDR2 sequences are SGDLS and YYNGEE.

V gene TRBV6-5 combines with J gene TRBJ1-2; D unresolved. This CDR3 comprises 13 residues. Looked up from germline, CDR1 is MNHEY and CDR2 is SVGAGI. V shed 0 bases and J shed 5 bases, with 7 bases lying between them. CDR3 DNA sequence: TGTGCCAGCAGTTACTCGAGAAGTTATGGCTACACCTTC. It translates to CASSYSRSYGYTF.

As regards this clone: Other DNA sequences in this specimen translate into the identical CDR3. This chain links TRBV7-2 with TRBJ1-6; D is uncertain. This CDR3 region has 16 residues. CDR1 and CDR2 from the germline V gene are SGHTA and FQGNSA. V lost 3 bases and J lost 0, with 9 bases in between. DNA for the CDR3: TGTGCCAGCAGCTTGGGCAGAAGCTCCTATAATTCACCCCTCCACTTT. This encodes CASSLGRSSYNSPLHF.

The rearrangement links TRBV4-1 to TRBJ1-5; the match to TRBD1 covers 8 bases. This CDR3 contains 15 residues. Trimming at V came to 2 bases and at J to 6 bases, leaving 6 bases not matched to a gene. Germline-derived CDR1 and CDR2 are MGHRA and YSYEKL. The CDR3 spells CASSQLQGVVQPQHF. CDR3 nucleotides: TGCGCCAGCAGCCAACTACAGGGGGTCGTTCAGCCCCAGCATTTT.

Here the CDR3 DNA reads TGTGCCAGCAGTGTGGTTCCCACTTACAATGAGCAGTTCTTC. Translation: CASSVVPTYNEQFF. The V gene is TRBV28, the J gene TRBJ2-1; D gene unclear. In germline, CDR1 is MDHEN, CDR2 SYDVKM. This CDR3 is built from 14 residues. V was pared by 5 bases and J by 4 bases, with 12 bases between.

This clone was seen a few times. The chain carries TRBV19 and TRBJ2-7, with a tentative D call TRBD1 (6 bases). The CDR3 length is 14 residues. The germline V and J ends were trimmed by 2 bases and 6 bases, with 14 bases remaining between them. Germline V gene data show CDR1 as LNHDA and CDR2 as SQIVND (reference sequence). The CDR3 DNA reads TGTGCCAGTAGTATAACAGGGACCACCGGCGAGCAGTACTTC. This translates into CASSITGTTGEQYF.

J is TRBJ1-2 and V is TRBV7-2, with 7 nucleotides matching TRBD1. The CDR3 length is 13 residues. J lost 4 bases, V lost 8 bases, and 7 bases had no gene match. CDR1 and CDR2 (germline): SGHTA, FQGNSA. The CDR3 here is CASPTGKGYGYTF. DNA for the CDR3: TGTGCCAGCCCGACAGGGAAGGGCTATGGCTACACCTTC. The variable domain in full, with the rest retrieved from reference TRBV7-2 and TRBJ1-2, is GAGVSQSPSNKVTEKGKDVELRCDPISGHTALYWYRQSLGQGLEFLIYFQGNSAPDKSGLPSDRFSAERTGGSVSTLTIQRTQQEDSAVYLCASPTGKGYGYTFGSGTRLTVV.

The chain recombines TRBV18 with TRBJ2-5; TRBD1 is a possible D gene (5 bases). V dropped 3 bases and J dropped 5 bases, with 13 bases sitting between them. This CDR3 region has 14 residues. Germline V gives CDR1 KGHSH, CDR2 LQKENI. The DNA of the CDR3 is TGTGCCAGCTCACCGGGGCTAGTGACGGAGACCCAGTACTTC. This translates into CASSPGLVTETQYF.

The V call is TRBV10-3, the J call TRBJ1-3; no clear D. CDR3 length: 12 amino acids. From germline, CDR1 is ENHRY and CDR2 SYGVKD. Trimming cost V 0 bases and J 14 bases, with 11 bases left between them. The CDR3 sequence: CAISESIPQLYF. Here the CDR3 DNA reads TGTGCCATCAGTGAGTCAATACCACAGTTATATTTT.

The chain couples TRBV4-2 to TRBJ2-1; 11 bases map to TRBD2. Germline lookup yields CDR1 LGHNA and CDR2 YNFKEQ. V lost 0 bases and J lost 7; bases outside the gene matches: 5. This CDR3 spans 16 amino acids. CDR3 bases: TGTGCCAGCAGCCAAGATTTCCTAGCGGGAGGAAATGAGCAGTTCTTC. Residues: CASSQDFLAGGNEQFF.

This clone was found a few times. This chain links TRBV5-6 with TRBJ2-6; D unclear. CDR1 and CDR2 from the germline V gene are SGHDT and YYEEEE. The length of the CDR3 is 15 residues. V shed 0 bases and J shed 0 bases, with 4 bases lying between them. The chain's CDR3 is CASSLAVSGANVLTF. For the CDR3, the DNA is TGTGCCAGCAGCTTGGCTGTCTCTGGGGCCAACGTCCTGACTTTC.

This chain joins TRBV6-2 or TRBV6-3 and TRBJ2-7; TRBD2 matches 13 bases. The CDR3 totals 16 residues. CDR1 and CDR2 (germline): MNHEY, SVGEGT. J gave up 2 bases and V 5 bases, and 6 bases lay outside the gene matches. In DNA form, the CDR3 reads TGTGCCAGCAGTCATGGACTAGCGGGAGCACCCTACGAGCAGTACTTC. It translates to CASSHGLAGAPYEQYF.

V usage is TRBV11-1 and J usage is TRBJ2-3; D is undetermined. This CDR3 is built from 14 residues. Trimming cost V 10 bases and J 4 bases, with 18 bases left between them. Germline CDR1 and CDR2: SGHAT and FQDESV (reference sequence). CDR3 DNA sequence: TGTGCCACAGTGGAGCGTTACTCTTCAGATACGCAGTATTTT. Amino acid sequence: CATVERYSSDTQYF. Variable domain in full (rest from reference TRBV11-1 and TRBJ2-3): EAEVAQSPRYKITEKSQAVAFWCDPISGHATLYWYRQILGQGPELLVQFQDESVVDDSQLPKDRFSAERLKGVDSTLKIQPAELGDSAMYLCATVERYSSDTQYFGPGTRLTVL.

The J gene is TRBJ1-1, the V gene TRBV28, with D uncertain. Trimming cost V 6 bases and J 0 bases, with 17 bases left between them. There are 16 residues in the CDR3. Germline V gene data show CDR1 as MDHEN and CDR2 as SYDVKM. CDR3 region: CASSLPRSKMNTEAFF. In DNA form, the CDR3 reads TGTGCCAGCAGCCTCCCCCGGTCAAAGATGAACACTGAAGCTTTCTTT.

This chain links TRBV23-1 with TRBJ1-5, with D possibly being TRBD1 (5 bases). TRBV23-1 is given ORF status, its function remaining uncertain. The length of the CDR3 is 16 residues. Trimming removed 4 bases at V and 7 bases at J, with 20 bases between. The CDR3 sequence: CASSRNSAGGQQPQHF. The CDR3 region has the DNA TGCGCCAGCAGTCGCAACTCGGCGGGGGGTCAACAGCCCCAGCATTTT.

The gene calls are TRBV7-3 and TRBJ2-3, with D possibly matching TRBD2 (5 bases). V was clipped by 5 bases and J by 7 bases, with 16 bases between them. The CDR3 consists of 14 residues. The germline gives CDR1 SGHTA, CDR2 FQGTGA. This CDR3 is CASSPLGAVNTQYF. The CDR3 coding sequence is TGTGCCAGCAGCCCCCTGGGAGCCGTCAATACGCAGTATTTT.

The rearrangement links TRBV27 to TRBJ2-3, with a possible D match to TRBD2 (6 bases). V was trimmed by 3 bases and J by 0 bases, leaving 13 bases between them. Germline V gene sequence: CDR1 MNHEY, CDR2 SMNVEV (reference sequence). The CDR3 loop spans 16 amino acids. The CDR3 DNA follows: TGTGCCAGCAGTTTGGGACTCGCCTATAGCACAGATACGCAGTATTTT. This sequence encodes CASSLGLAYSTDTQYF.

The genes are TRBV15 and TRBJ2-1; maybe TRBD2 (5 bases). This CDR3 region has 15 residues. The ends were cut back, 2 bases at V and 6 bases at J, with 14 bases in the middle. The germline V gene encodes CDR1 LNHNV and CDR2 YYDKDF (reference sequence). In DNA form, the CDR3 reads TGTGCCACCAGCAGACGGGGTAGAGTCACCAATGAGCAGTTCTTC. Residues: CATSRRGRVTNEQFF.

The chain has TRBV6-1 and TRBJ1-5; 7 nucleotides line up with TRBD1. The length of the CDR3 is 18 residues. Germline V gives CDR1 MNHNS, CDR2 SASEGT. V dropped 2 bases and J dropped 0; count of bases not matched to a gene: 10. The CDR3 here is CASSEMTGKLYSNQPQHF. The CDR3 DNA follows: TGTGCCAGCAGTGAAATGACAGGGAAACTCTATAGCAATCAGCCCCAGCATTTT.

The chain has TRBV10-3 and TRBJ2-7; D ambiguous. Trimming took 0 bases from V and 3 from J, leaving 9 bases between them. The CDR3 runs 14 residues. Germline V gene lookup returns CDR1 ENHRY and CDR2 SYGVKD. CDR3 sequence reads: CAISESTPVYEQYF. The CDR3 DNA reads as TGTGCCATCAGTGAGTCGACTCCGGTCTACGAGCAGTACTTC.

Note on this clone: A read error may produce the germline difference seen at one junction end. This chain uses TRBV7-7 with TRBJ2-3; D is undetermined. CDR1 and CDR2 (germline): SSHAT, FNYEAQ (reference sequence). The CDR3 runs to 14 residues. The CDR3 DNA follows: TGTGCTAGCAGCTTCGGTTCTAGCACAGATACGCAGTATTTT. This codes for CASSFGSSTDTQYF.